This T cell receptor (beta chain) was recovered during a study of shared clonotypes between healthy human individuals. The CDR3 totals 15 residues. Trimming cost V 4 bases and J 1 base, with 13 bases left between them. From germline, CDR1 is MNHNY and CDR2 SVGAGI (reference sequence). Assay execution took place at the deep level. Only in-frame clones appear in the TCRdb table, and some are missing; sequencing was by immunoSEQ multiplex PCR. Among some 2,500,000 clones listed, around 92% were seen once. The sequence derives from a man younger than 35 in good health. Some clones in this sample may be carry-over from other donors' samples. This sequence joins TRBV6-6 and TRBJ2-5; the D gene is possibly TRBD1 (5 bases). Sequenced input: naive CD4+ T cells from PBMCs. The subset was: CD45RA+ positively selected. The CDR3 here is CASSWRGHPQETQYF. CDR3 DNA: TGTGCCAGCAGTTGGCGAGGACACCCCCAAGAGACCCAGTACTTC.